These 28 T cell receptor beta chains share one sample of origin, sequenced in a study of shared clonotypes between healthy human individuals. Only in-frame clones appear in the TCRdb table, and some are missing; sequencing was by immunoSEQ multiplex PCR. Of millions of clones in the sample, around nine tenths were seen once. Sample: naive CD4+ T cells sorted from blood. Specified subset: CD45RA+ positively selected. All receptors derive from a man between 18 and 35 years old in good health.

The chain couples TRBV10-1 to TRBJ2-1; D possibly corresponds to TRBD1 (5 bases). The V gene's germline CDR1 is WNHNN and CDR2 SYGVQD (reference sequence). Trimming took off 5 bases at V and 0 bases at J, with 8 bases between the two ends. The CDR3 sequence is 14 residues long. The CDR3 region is CASSRQISYNEQFF. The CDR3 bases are TGCGCCAGCAGTCGACAGATCTCCTACAATGAGCAGTTCTTC.

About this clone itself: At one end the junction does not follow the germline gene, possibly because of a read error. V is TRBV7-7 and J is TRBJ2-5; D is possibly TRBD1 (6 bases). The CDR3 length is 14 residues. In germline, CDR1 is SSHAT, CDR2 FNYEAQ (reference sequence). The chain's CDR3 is CASSSSGTTETQYF. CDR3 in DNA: TGTGCTAGCAGCTCTTCTGGGACAACGGAGACCCAGTACTTC.

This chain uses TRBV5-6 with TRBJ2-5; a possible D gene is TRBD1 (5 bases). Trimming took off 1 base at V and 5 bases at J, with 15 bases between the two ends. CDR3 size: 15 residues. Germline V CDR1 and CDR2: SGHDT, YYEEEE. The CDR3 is CASSLWNRIGETQYF. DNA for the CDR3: TGTGCCAGCAGCTTGTGGAACAGGATTGGGGAGACCCAGTACTTC. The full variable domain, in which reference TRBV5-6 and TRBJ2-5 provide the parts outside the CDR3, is DAGVTQSPTHLIKTRGQQVTLRCSPKSGHDTVSWYQQALGQGPQFIFQYYEEEERQRGNFPDRFSGHQFPNYSSELNVNALLLGDSALYLCASSLWNRIGETQYFGPGTRLLVL.

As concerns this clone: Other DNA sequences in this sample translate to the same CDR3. CDR3 loop: CASSEGQETQYF. Written as DNA, the CDR3 is TGTGCCAGCAGTGAAGGGCAAGAGACCCAGTACTTC. This chain links TRBV2 with TRBJ2-5; D ambiguous. There are 12 residues in the CDR3. V was shortened by 1 base and J by 2 bases, with 2 bases between the two germline ends. Germline V gene lookup returns CDR1 SNHLY and CDR2 FYNNEI.

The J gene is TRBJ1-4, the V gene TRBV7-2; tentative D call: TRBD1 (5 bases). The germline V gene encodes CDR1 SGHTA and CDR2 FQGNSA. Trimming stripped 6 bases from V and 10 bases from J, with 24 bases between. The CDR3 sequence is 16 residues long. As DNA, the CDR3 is TGTGCCAGCAGTCCTCGGAGTGGTCTAGGGGTTGGAAAACTGTTTTTT. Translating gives CASSPRSGLGVGKLFF.

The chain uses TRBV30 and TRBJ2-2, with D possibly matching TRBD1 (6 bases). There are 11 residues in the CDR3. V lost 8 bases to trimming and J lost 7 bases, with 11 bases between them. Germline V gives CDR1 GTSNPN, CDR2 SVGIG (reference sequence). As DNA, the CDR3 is TGTGCCGGCAGGGGTGTCGGGGAGCTGTTTTTT. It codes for CAGRGVGELFF.

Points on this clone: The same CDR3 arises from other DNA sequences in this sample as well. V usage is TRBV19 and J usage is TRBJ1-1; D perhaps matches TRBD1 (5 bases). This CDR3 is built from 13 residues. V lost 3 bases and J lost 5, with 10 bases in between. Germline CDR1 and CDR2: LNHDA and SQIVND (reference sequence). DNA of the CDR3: TGTGCCAGTAGTATCCAGGGAGGGACTGAAGCTTTCTTT. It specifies CASSIQGGTEAFF.

CDR3 nucleotide sequence: TGTGCCAGCAGCTTACAGCCCGGGACAGGGGTCGGCTACACCTTC. This encodes CASSLQPGTGVGYTF. The chain joins TRBV7-2 to TRBJ1-2; 10 positions agree with TRBD1. The germline V gene has CDR1 SGHTA and CDR2 FQGNSA. The CDR3 sequence is 15 residues long. With V trimmed by 2 bases and J by 8 bases, 8 bases remained unmatched. Combining the CDR3 with reference TRBV7-2 and TRBJ1-2 gives the whole variable domain GAGVSQSPSNKVTEKGKDVELRCDPISGHTALYWYRQSLGQGLEFLIYFQGNSAPDKSGLPSDRFSAERTGGSVSTLTIQRTQQEDSAVYLCASSLQPGTGVGYTFGSGTRLTVV.

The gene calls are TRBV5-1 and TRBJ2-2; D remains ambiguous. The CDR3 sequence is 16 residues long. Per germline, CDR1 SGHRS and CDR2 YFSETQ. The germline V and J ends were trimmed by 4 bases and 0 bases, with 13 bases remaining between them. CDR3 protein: CASSLQAASNTGELFF. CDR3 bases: TGCGCCAGCAGCCTGCAGGCAGCCTCGAACACCGGGGAGCTGTTTTTT. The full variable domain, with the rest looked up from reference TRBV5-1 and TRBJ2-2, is KAGVTQTPRYLIKTRGQQVTLSCSPISGHRSVSWYQQTPGQGLQFLFEYFSETQRNKGNFPGRFSGRQFSNSRSEMNVSTLELGDSALYLCASSLQAASNTGELFFGEGSRLTVL.

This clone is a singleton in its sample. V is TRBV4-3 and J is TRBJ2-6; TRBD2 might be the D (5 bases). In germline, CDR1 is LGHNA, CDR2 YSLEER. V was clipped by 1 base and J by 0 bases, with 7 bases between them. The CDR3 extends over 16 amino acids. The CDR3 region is CASSQGRNSGANVLTF. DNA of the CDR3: TGCGCCAGCAGCCAAGGGAGGAACTCTGGGGCCAACGTCCTGACTTTC.

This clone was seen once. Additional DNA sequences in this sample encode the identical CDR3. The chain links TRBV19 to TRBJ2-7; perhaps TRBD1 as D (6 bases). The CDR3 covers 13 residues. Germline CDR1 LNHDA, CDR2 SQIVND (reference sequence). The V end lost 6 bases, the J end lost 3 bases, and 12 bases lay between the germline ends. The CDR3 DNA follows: TGTGCCAGTAGCCTGGGCAGGGGCTACGAGCAGTACTTC. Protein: CASSLGRGYEQYF.

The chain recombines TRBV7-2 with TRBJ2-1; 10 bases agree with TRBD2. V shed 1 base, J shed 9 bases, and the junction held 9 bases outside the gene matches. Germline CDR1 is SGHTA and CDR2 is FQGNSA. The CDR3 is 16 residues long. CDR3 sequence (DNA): TGTGCCAGCAGCTTAGAACCAGCGGGAGGGCCAGGTGAGCAGTTCTTC. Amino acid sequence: CASSLEPAGGPGEQFF. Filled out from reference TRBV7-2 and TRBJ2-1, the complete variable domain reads GAGVSQSPSNKVTEKGKDVELRCDPISGHTALYWYRQSLGQGLEFLIYFQGNSAPDKSGLPSDRFSAERTGGSVSTLTIQRTQQEDSAVYLCASSLEPAGGPGEQFFGPGTRLTVL.

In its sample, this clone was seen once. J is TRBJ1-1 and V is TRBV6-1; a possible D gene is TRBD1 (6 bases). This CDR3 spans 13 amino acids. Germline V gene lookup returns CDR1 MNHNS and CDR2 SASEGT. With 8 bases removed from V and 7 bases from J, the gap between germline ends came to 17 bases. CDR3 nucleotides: TGTGCCAGCGGGGTCCTGACAGGACATGAAGCTTTCTTT. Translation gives CASGVLTGHEAFF.

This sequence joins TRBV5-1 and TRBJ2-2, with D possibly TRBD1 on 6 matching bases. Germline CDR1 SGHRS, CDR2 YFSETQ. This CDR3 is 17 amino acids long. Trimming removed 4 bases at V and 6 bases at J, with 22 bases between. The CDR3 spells CASSPGQSGVLAGELFF. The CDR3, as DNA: TGCGCCAGCAGCCCTGGACAGAGTGGGGTGTTGGCCGGGGAGCTGTTTTTT.

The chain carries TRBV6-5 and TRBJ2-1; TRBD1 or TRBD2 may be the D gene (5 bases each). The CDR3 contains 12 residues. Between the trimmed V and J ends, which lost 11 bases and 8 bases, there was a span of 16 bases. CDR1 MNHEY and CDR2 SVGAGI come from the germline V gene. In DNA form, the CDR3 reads TGTGCCGTTCGGGGCCCGAGCGATGAGCAGTTCTTC. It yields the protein CAVRGPSDEQFF.

The CDR3 nucleotides read TGTGCCAGCAGTTACGTTCAGGGGGCTGTTTCCGAGCAGTACTTC. It translates to CASSYVQGAVSEQYF. The rearrangement links TRBV6-5 to TRBJ2-7; 8 positions agree with TRBD1. There are 15 residues in the CDR3. Trimming removed 2 bases from V and 6 bases from J; junction bases left unmatched: 9. CDR1 and CDR2 from the germline V gene are MNHEY and SVGAGI.

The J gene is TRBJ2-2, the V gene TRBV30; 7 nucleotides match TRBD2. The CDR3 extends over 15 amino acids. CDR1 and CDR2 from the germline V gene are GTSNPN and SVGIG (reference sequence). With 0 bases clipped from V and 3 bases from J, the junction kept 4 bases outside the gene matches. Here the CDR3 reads CAWSVGRGHTGELFF. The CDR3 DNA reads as TGTGCCTGGAGTGTTGGGAGGGGCCACACCGGGGAGCTGTTTTTT.

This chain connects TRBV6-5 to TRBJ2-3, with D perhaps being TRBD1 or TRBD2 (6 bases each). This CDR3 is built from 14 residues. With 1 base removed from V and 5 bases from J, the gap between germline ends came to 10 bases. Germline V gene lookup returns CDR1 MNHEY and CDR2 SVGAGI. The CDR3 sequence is CASSYYREVDTQYF. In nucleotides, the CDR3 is TGTGCCAGCAGTTACTACAGGGAGGTAGATACGCAGTATTTT.

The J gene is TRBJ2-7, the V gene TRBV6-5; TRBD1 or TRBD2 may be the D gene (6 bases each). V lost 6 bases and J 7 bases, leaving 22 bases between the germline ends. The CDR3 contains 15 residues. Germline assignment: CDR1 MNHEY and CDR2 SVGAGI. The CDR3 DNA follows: TGTGCCAGCAGCACGGAGGGGGAAGTTTATTGGGAGCAGTACTTC. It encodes CASSTEGEVYWEQYF.

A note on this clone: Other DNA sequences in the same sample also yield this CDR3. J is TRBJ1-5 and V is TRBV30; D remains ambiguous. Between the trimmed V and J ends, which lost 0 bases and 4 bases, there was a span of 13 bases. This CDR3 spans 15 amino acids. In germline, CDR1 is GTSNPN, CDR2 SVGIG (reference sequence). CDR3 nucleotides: TGTGCCTGGAGTGTACGCGGGTTGGGAAATCAGCCCCAGCATTTT. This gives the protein CAWSVRGLGNQPQHF.

CDR3 amino acids: CASRGTGDGNSPLHF. CDR3 coding DNA: TGTGCCAGCAGAGGGACAGGGGATGGGAATTCACCCCTCCACTTT. The chain couples TRBV2 to TRBJ1-6; 10 bases match TRBD1. V gave up 6 bases and J gave up 7 bases; unmatched junction bases: 6. From germline, CDR1 is SNHLY and CDR2 FYNNEI. The CDR3 runs 15 residues.

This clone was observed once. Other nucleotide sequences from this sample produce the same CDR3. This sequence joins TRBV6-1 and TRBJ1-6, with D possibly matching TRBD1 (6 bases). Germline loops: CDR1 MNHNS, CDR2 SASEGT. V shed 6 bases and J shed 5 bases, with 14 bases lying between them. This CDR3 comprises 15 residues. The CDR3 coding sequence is TGTGCCAGCAGCGTGACAGGAGGTAATAATTCACCCCTCCACTTT. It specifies CASSVTGGNNSPLHF.

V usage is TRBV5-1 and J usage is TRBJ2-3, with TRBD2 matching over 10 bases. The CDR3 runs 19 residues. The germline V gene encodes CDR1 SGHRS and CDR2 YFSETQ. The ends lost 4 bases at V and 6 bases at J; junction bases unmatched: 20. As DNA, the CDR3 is TGCGCCAGCAGCACCACTATGGGGTTGAGCGGGAGGGGCTCGGATACGCAGTATTTT. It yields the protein CASSTTMGLSGRGSDTQYF. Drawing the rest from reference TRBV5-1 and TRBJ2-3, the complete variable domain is KAGVTQTPRYLIKTRGQQVTLSCSPISGHRSVSWYQQTPGQGLQFLFEYFSETQRNKGNFPGRFSGRQFSNSRSEMNVSTLELGDSALYLCASSTTMGLSGRGSDTQYFGPGTRLTVL.

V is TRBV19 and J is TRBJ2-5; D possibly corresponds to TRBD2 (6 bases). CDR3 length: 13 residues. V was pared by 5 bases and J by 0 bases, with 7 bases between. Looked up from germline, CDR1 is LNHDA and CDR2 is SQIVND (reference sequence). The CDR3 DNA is TGTGCCAGTAGTCGGGGGTACCAAGAGACCCAGTACTTC. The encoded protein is CASSRGYQETQYF.

The CDR3 nucleotides are TGTGCCAGCAGCTTATGGGAGGACTCCTACGAGCAGTACTTC. Protein: CASSLWEDSYEQYF. The gene calls are TRBV7-8 and TRBJ2-7, with a tentative D call TRBD2 (6 bases). The CDR3 has 14 residues. Trimming pared 2 bases from V and 0 bases from J, leaving 8 bases between. Germline values: CDR1 SGHVS, CDR2 FQNEAQ.

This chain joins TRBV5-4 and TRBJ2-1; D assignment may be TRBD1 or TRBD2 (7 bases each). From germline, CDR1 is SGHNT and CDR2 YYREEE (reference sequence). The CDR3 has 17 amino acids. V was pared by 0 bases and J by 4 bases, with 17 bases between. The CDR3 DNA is TGTGCCAGCAGCTTGGAGGGAGGGAGGGGGCCATACAATGAGCAGTTCTTC. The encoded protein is CASSLEGGRGPYNEQFF.

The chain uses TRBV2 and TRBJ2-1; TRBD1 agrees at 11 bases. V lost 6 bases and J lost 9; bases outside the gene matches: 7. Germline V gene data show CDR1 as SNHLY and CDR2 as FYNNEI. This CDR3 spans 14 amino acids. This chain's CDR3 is CASRGQGDLGEQFF. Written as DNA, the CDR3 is TGTGCCAGCAGGGGACAGGGGGATCTCGGTGAGCAGTTCTTC.

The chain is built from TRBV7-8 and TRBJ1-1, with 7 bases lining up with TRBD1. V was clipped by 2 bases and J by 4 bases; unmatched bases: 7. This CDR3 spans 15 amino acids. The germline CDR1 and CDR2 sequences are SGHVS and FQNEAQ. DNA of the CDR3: TGTGCCAGCAGCTTATTTCCAGGGGGGGTCACTGAAGCTTTCTTT. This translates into CASSLFPGGVTEAFF.